Below are 8 T cell receptor beta chains sequenced from a single sample in a study of blood T cell repertoires in COVID-19. Libraries were prepared by immunoSEQ multiplex PCR; TCRdb keeps only in-frame clonotypes and omits some of them. The sample has about 240,000 clones; approximately 90% are singletons. Sequenced input: PBMCs or T cells enriched from blood (not recorded which). The receptors shown here come from a woman aged 25-40 years who had recovered from COVID-19.

V is TRBV4-1 and J is TRBJ1-6; 7 bases agree with TRBD1. The V and J ends lost 0 bases and 9 bases, in that order; junction bases with no gene match: 8. This CDR3 comprises 16 residues. Germline-derived CDR1 and CDR2 are MGHRA and YSYEKL. CDR3 loop: CASSQDRQGRSSPLHF. In DNA, the CDR3 is TGCGCCAGCAGCCAAGATCGACAGGGCCGGAGTTCACCCCTCCACTTT.

The rearrangement links TRBV19 to TRBJ1-1, with 7 bases identical to TRBD1. This CDR3 is 15 amino acids long. The germline V gene has CDR1 LNHDA and CDR2 SQIVND (reference sequence). V shed 5 bases, J shed 1 base, and the junction held 7 bases outside the gene matches. CDR3 coding DNA: TGTGCCAGTAGTTCGCCGGGACAGTCGAACACTGAAGCTTTCTTT. Protein: CASSSPGQSNTEAFF.

This clone has a single count. The chain links TRBV6-5 to TRBJ1-5; D gene unclear. The V end lost 10 bases, the J end lost 1 base, and 17 bases lay between the germline ends. The CDR3 is made up of 15 amino acids. Germline lookup yields CDR1 MNHEY and CDR2 SVGAGI. CDR3 sequence (DNA): TGTGCCACCAGGACGGATGCGGGGAGCAATCAGCCCCAGCATTTT. This translates into CATRTDAGSNQPQHF.

The genes are TRBV4-2 and TRBJ1-1, with TRBD1 as a possible D gene (6 bases). This CDR3 has 15 amino acids. The V and J ends lost 0 bases and 8 bases respectively, with 16 bases between them. Per germline, CDR1 LGHNA and CDR2 YNFKEQ. The CDR3 DNA sequence: TGTGCCAGCAGCCAAGATCGAGGCGGGGGGCGGGAAGCTTTCTTT. The encoded protein is CASSQDRGGGREAFF.

This chain joins TRBV5-1 and TRBJ1-6; no definite D call. The CDR3 loop spans 19 amino acids. Germline-derived CDR1 and CDR2 are SGHRS and YFSETQ. V shed 0 bases and J shed 0 bases, with 16 bases lying between them. CDR3 amino acids: CASSLVSDAWSSYNSPLHF. The CDR3, as DNA: TGCGCCAGCAGCTTGGTGTCGGATGCTTGGAGCTCCTATAATTCACCCCTCCACTTT.

V usage is TRBV11-2 and J usage is TRBJ2-7, with D hard to call. CDR1 and CDR2 (germline): SGHAT, FQNNGV. V lost 4 bases and J lost 6, with 13 bases in between. This CDR3 has 13 residues. CDR3 sequence (DNA): TGTGCCAGCAGCTCTCCCATGGAGCGCGAGCAGTACTTC. Translated: CASSSPMEREQYF. The entire variable domain, with the rest obtained from reference TRBV11-2 and TRBJ2-7, is as follows: EAGVAQSPRYKIIEKRQSVAFWCNPISGHATLYWYQQILGQGPKLLIQFQNNGVVDDSQLPKDRFSAERLKGVDSTLKIQPAKLEDSAVYLCASSSPMEREQYFGPGTRLTVT.

This chain connects TRBV29-1 to TRBJ2-3, with D perhaps TRBD1 (6 bases). Trimming shortened V by 7 bases and J by 0 bases, and 14 bases separated the two germline ends. Germline CDR1 and CDR2: SQVTM and ANQGSEA. This CDR3 region has 14 residues. CDR3 nucleotides: TGCAGCGCCTGGTTGAGGGGGAGCACAGATACGCAGTATTTT. It encodes CSAWLRGSTDTQYF.

The genes are TRBV28 and TRBJ1-2, with TRBD1 matching 9 bases. This CDR3 has 14 residues. V trimming: 6 bases; J trimming: 4 bases; junction bases outside the gene matches: 6. The germline CDR1 and CDR2 sequences are MDHEN and SYDVKM. CDR3 residues: CASSRQGESYGYTF. In DNA form, the CDR3 reads TGTGCCAGCAGCCGACAGGGGGAGAGCTATGGCTACACCTTC.